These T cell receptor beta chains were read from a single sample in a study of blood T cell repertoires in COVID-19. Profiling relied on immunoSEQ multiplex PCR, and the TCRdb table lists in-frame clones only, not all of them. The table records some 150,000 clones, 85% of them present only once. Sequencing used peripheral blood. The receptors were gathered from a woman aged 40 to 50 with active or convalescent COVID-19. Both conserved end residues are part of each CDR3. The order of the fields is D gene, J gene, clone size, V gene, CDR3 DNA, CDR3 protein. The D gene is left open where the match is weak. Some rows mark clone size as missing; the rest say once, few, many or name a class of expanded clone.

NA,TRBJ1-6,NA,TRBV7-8,TGTGCCAGCAGCCTCGATAATTCACCCCTCCACTTT,CASSLDNSPLHF
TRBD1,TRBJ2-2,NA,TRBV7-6,TGTGCCAGCAGCGTGAGGACAGGGGACACCGGGGAGCTGTTTTTT,CASSVRTGDTGELFF
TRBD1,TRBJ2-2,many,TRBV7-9,TGTGCCAGCAGCGCGGGTGGACAGGGGGTCACCGGGGAGCTGTTTTTT,CASSAGGQGVTGELFF
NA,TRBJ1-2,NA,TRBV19,TGTGCCAGTAGTATACTGGAACAGGGCAACTATGGCTACACCTTC,CASSILEQGNYGYTF
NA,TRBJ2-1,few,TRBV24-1,TGTGCCACCAGTGATTTATGGGCTAACAATGAGCAGTTCTTC,CATSDLWANNEQFF
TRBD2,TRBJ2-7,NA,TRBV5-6,TGTGCCAGCAGCTTGGGCCCCCAGGGCGGGGGGGCCATCTACGAGCAGTACTTC,CASSLGPQGGGAIYEQYF
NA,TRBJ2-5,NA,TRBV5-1,TGCGCCAGCAGCCTAAGGACTCAAGAGACCCAGTACTTC,CASSLRTQETQYF
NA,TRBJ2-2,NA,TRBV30,TGTGCCTGGAGTGTACCCCCCATCGGGGGGCAGGTCGGGGAGCTGTTTTTT,CAWSVPPIGGQVGELFF
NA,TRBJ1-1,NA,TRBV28,TGTGCCGTCGGGTGGGTGAACACTGAAGCTTTCTTT,CAVGWVNTEAFF
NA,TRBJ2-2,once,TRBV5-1,TGCGCCAGCAGCTTGCCTGGCAGGCCCACCGGGGAGCTGTTTTTT,CASSLPGRPTGELFF
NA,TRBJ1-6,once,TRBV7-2,TGTGCCAGCAGCCCAGTAGGGGGAGTAGGATCACCCCTCCACTTT,CASSPVGGVGSPLHF
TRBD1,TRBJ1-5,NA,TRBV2,TGTGCCAGCAGTGGGAGGGGGCAAGTCAATCAGCCCCAGCATTTT,CASSGRGQVNQPQHF
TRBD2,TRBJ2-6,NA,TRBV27,TGTGCCAGCAGTTTATCGGGGGGGTGGGGGATCTCTGGGGCCAACGTCCTGACTTTC,CASSLSGGWGISGANVLTF
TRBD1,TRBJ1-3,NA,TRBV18,TGTGCCAGCTCACTTGGGACAGGTAGTGGAAACACCATATATTTT,CASSLGTGSGNTIYF
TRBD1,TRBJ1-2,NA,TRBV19,TGTGCCAGTATTGGTTGGGGACAGGACTCTTCTAACTATGGCTACACCTTC,CASIGWGQDSSNYGYTF
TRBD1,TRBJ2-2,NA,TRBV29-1,TGCAGCGTTGAAGAAAGACAGGGTAACACCGGGGAGCTGTTTTTT,CSVEERQGNTGELFF
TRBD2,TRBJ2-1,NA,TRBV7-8,TGTGCCAGCAGCCCGACGGGGGGGAGCGGGAAAAACAATGAGCAGTTCTTC,CASSPTGGSGKNNEQFF
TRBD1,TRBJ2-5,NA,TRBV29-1,TGCAGCGGGGGAACAGGGGTCTGGGCTGAGACCCAGTACTTC,CSGGTGVWAETQYF
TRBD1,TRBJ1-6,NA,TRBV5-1,TGCGCCAGCAGCTTAGGACAGGGAAATTCACCCCTCCACTTT,CASSLGQGNSPLHF
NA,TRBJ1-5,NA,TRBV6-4,TGTGCCAGCAGTGCCGAGGAGGGGCCCCAGCATTTT,CASSAEEGPQHF
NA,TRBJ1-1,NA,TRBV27,TGTGCCAGCAGTCTAATAGCGGGACCGAACACTGAAGCTTTCTTT,CASSLIAGPNTEAFF
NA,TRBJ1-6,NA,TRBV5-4,TGTGCCACCTCGGCCGATAGTATCAGGGCGGCCTATAATTCACCCCTCCACTTT,CATSADSIRAAYNSPLHF
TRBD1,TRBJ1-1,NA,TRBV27,TGTGCCAGCAGCCGATTGATCTCCGGGACAGGGGGCTTTAAGAACACTGAAGCTTTCTTT,CASSRLISGTGGFKNTEAFF
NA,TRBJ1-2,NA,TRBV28,TGTGCCAGCAGTTCCACACCGGGAAACTATGGCTACACCTTC,CASSSTPGNYGYTF
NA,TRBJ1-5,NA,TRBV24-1,TGTGCCACCAGTGATGGGGGGTACGGGCAGCCCCAGCATTTT,CATSDGGYGQPQHF
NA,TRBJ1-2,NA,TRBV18,TGTGCCAGCTCACCACCGAATGACAGACTTAACTATGGCTACACCTTC,CASSPPNDRLNYGYTF
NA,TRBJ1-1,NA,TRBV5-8,TGTGCCAGCAGCTTGGAGGCCAGGTTGAACACTGAAGCTTTCTTT,CASSLEARLNTEAFF
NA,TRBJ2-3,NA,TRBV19,TGTGCCAGCAGACAGTGGCTGGGAGATACGCAGTATTTT,CASRQWLGDTQYF
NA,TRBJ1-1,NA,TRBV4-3,TGCGCCAGCAGCCAAGATCTGGGGGGAAACACTGAAGCTTTCTTT,CASSQDLGGNTEAFF